Below, 3 T cell receptor beta chains from the same sample are listed, as sequenced in a study of T cell clonality in common variable immunodeficiency. Profiled with immunoSEQ multiplex PCR; TCRdb holds only in-frame clones, not every one. The sample presents roughly 32,000 clones, none singletons. Specimen: peripheral blood mononuclear cells. These TCRs come from a person aged 18-70 years in good health.

This clone was seen at least ten times. The read gets to within 3 residues of the CDR3 end, and the germline J gene fills in the rest. The chain carries TRBV19 and TRBJ2-1; 12 bases map to TRBD1. The CDR3 consists of 15 residues. Germline V gene sequence: CDR1 LNHDA, CDR2 SQIVND (reference sequence). The J segment lost 8 bases and the V segment lost 4 bases, leaving 6 bases of the junction unmatched. The CDR3 bases that were read are TGTGCCAGTAGTACCGGGACAGGGGGCATCGATGAG. This translates into CASSTGTGGIDE. The full CDR3 sequence reads CASSTGTGGIDEQFF.

A remark on this clone: The read terminates 3 residues ahead of where the CDR3 ends, so the germline J gene completes it. The genes are TRBV5-1 and TRBJ1-5; tentative D call: TRBD1 (6 bases). Trimming took off 5 bases at V and 7 bases at J, with 16 bases between the two ends. Germline CDR1 SGHRS, CDR2 YFSETQ. The CDR3 loop spans 14 amino acids. The CDR3 bases that were read are TGCGCCAGCAGACCGGAGGGGGTCGGGCAGCCC. Its translation: CASRPEGVGQP. The full CDR3 sequence reads CASRPEGVGQPQHF.

This clone occurred many times. The observed sequence ends 3 residues before the CDR3 terminus, with the missing tail filled in from the germline J gene. V gene TRBV30 combines with J gene TRBJ1-2; 7 bases agree with TRBD1. The CDR3 is 12 residues long. CDR1 is GTSNPN, CDR2 SVGIG, per germline (reference sequence). The DNA read from the CDR3 is TGTGCCGCCAATACAGGGGCTGAAGGC. Translated, it gives CAANTGAEG. The whole CDR3 region reads CAANTGAEGYTF.